This TCR beta chain comes out of a study of T cell repertoires in cytomegalovirus infection. As for the study in general: Public TCR beta signatures were indicative of both CMV infection and a matching HLA type.

The trim removed 3 bases at V and 7 bases at J, leaving 9 bases unmatched. Germline V CDR1 and CDR2: DFQATT, SNEGSKA (reference sequence). This CDR3 region has 14 residues. TCRdb recomputed calls from the reads with MiXCR, one row per CDR3 protein. The table lists 300,000 to 400,000 distinct CDR3 sequences, around 18% of them singletons. V usage is TRBV20-1 and J usage is TRBJ2-4; 7 bases line up with TRBD1. Sequencing was performed on PBMCs. This TCR derives from a human donor in good health (CMV status not recorded). Some clones in this sample may be carry-over from other donors' samples. The CDR3 bases are TGCAGTGCTAGGGAACAGACAGGGTGGAACATTCAGTACTTC. This sequence encodes CSAREQTGWNIQYF.